Below, 22 T cell receptor beta chains from the same sample are listed, as sequenced in a study of blood T cells in healthy people across ages. For the second PCR, which ran for about 6 to 11 cycles, a sample-barcoded 5' primer and a J-beta primer mix were used. TCRdb reprocessed the 5' RACE reads via MiXCR and lists one record per CDR3 protein. The sample holds approximately 600,000 distinct CDR3 sequences, roughly 50% seen once. The specimen sequenced was blood. These receptor sequences come from a man in his 60s in good health.

The chain recombines TRBV10-3 with TRBJ1-4; D is unclear. The CDR3 is 16 amino acids. CDR1 and CDR2 from the germline V gene are ENHRY and SYGVKD. V was shortened by 3 bases and J by 0 bases, with 11 bases between the two germline ends. CDR3 sequence: CAISDTAAATNEKLFF. CDR3 nucleotides: TGTGCCATCAGTGACACGGCAGCCGCAACTAATGAAAAACTGTTTTTT.

The V call is TRBV2, the J call TRBJ2-6; 7 nucleotides match TRBD1. The CDR3 consists of 15 residues. Germline V gene lookup returns CDR1 SNHLY and CDR2 FYNNEI. The J segment lost 12 bases and the V segment lost 5 bases, leaving 13 bases of the junction unmatched. The DNA of the CDR3 is TGTGCCAGCAGTCAACAGGGGCCAACGGCGGCCGTCCTGACTTTC. Translation gives CASSQQGPTAAVLTF.

The chain is built from TRBV20-1 and TRBJ2-7, with 7 positions matching TRBD1. CDR3 length: 14 residues. CDR1 is DFQATT and CDR2 is SNEGSKA in the germline V gene (reference sequence). V shed 0 bases, J shed 3 bases, and the junction held 5 bases outside the gene matches. CDR3 amino acids: CSARDTGVGYEQYF. The CDR3 DNA follows: TGCAGTGCTAGAGATACAGGGGTGGGCTACGAGCAGTACTTC.

The V and J genes are TRBV7-9 and TRBJ2-1; 7 nucleotides match TRBD1. Germline CDR1 and CDR2: SEHNR and FQNEAQ (reference sequence). V lost 0 bases and J lost 4; bases outside the gene matches: 9. The CDR3 totals 17 residues. CDR3 bases: TGTGCCAGCAGCTTAGCCTCTGGGACAGTTAGTTACAATGAGCAGTTCTTC. Its translation is CASSLASGTVSYNEQFF.

The V gene is TRBV18, the J gene TRBJ2-3; 11 bases are shared with TRBD2. Germline V gene lookup returns CDR1 KGHSH and CDR2 LQKENI. The CDR3 is made up of 16 amino acids. Trimming cost V 3 bases and J 2 bases; bases outside gene matches: 4. As DNA, the CDR3 is TGTGCCAGCTCACCGTTAGCGGGGGGGACCACAGATACGCAGTATTTT. It is translated as CASSPLAGGTTDTQYF.

This chain connects TRBV7-2 to TRBJ2-7; 9 bases map to TRBD1. V shed 5 bases and J 4 bases; nucleotides not matched to a gene: 6. Germline CDR1 and CDR2: SGHTA and FQGNSA. This CDR3 comprises 14 residues. The CDR3 here is CASSATGGEYEQYF. CDR3 DNA sequence: TGTGCCAGCAGCGCCACAGGGGGCGAATACGAGCAGTACTTC.

The rearrangement joins TRBV4-1 to TRBJ2-4, with TRBD1 matching over 9 bases. The J segment lost 1 base and the V segment lost 3 bases, leaving 7 bases of the junction unmatched. There are 17 residues in the CDR3. Germline V CDR1 and CDR2: MGHRA, YSYEKL. CDR3 region: CASSHPTGGRAKNIQYF. The CDR3 DNA is TGCGCCAGCAGCCACCCTACAGGGGGCCGGGCCAAAAACATTCAGTACTTC.

This clonotype was detected ten times or more. Written as DNA, the CDR3 is TGCAGCGTGATGACAGTACGGGCCGACACTGAAGCTTTCTTT. Translation: CSVMTVRADTEAFF. The chain recombines TRBV29-1 with TRBJ1-1, with D possibly TRBD1 on 5 matching bases. V shed 6 bases and J shed 3 bases, with 17 bases lying between them. This CDR3 has 14 residues. Germline V gene lookup returns CDR1 SQVTM and CDR2 ANQGSEA.

The chain combines TRBV4-2 with TRBJ2-1; TRBD2 agrees at 8 bases. This CDR3 has 17 amino acids. V was pared by 0 bases and J by 8 bases, with 12 bases of the junction left unmatched. CDR1 and CDR2 (germline): LGHNA, YNFKEQ. CDR3 bases: TGTGCCAGCAGCCAAGATCGACGGCGGGGGGCTCTCGATGAGCAGTTCTTC. Amino acid sequence: CASSQDRRRGALDEQFF.

The CDR3 sequence is CASSLRQGAGNQPQHF. The CDR3 DNA follows: TGTGCCAGCAGCCTCAGACAGGGAGCGGGCAATCAGCCCCAGCATTTT. The chain recombines TRBV12-3 or TRBV12-4 with TRBJ1-5, with 7 bases matching TRBD1. The junction had 10 bases not matched to a gene; V was cut back by 6 bases and J by 2 bases. The CDR3 is made up of 16 amino acids.

The V and J genes are TRBV11-1 and TRBJ1-1; D may be TRBD1 (6 bases). CDR3 length: 15 amino acids. The ends were cut back, 5 bases at V and 0 bases at J, with 13 bases in the middle. CDR1 is SGHAT and CDR2 is FQDESV in the germline V gene (reference sequence). DNA of the CDR3: TGTGCCAGCAGCCCGCGGACAGCTATGAACACTGAAGCTTTCTTT. Translating it yields CASSPRTAMNTEAFF.

This clonotype was detected once. This sequence joins TRBV5-1 and TRBJ2-5; maybe TRBD2 (7 bases). The CDR3 is 16 amino acids. Germline CDR1 is SGHRS and CDR2 is YFSETQ. The ends were cut back, 3 bases at V and 5 bases at J, with 20 bases in the middle. The CDR3 region has the DNA TGCGCCAGCAGCTCCCAGGGAGGGGGGGCCGTCGAGACCCAGTACTTC. Its translation: CASSSQGGGAVETQYF.

This clonotype has only a few counts. The chain carries TRBV5-1 and TRBJ2-3; 7 nucleotides match TRBD2. Losses at the gene ends were 4 bases for V and 2 bases for J; bases not matched to a gene: 13. The CDR3 covers 17 residues. Germline loops: CDR1 SGHRS, CDR2 YFSETQ. This CDR3 is CASSPGTGGTNTDTQYF. The CDR3 coding sequence is TGCGCCAGCAGCCCGGGAACCGGGGGGACGAACACAGATACGCAGTATTTT.

This clonotype was detected a few times. The chain has TRBV12-3 or TRBV12-4 and TRBJ2-7; 11 nucleotides match TRBD1. Trimming cost V 3 bases and J 6 bases; bases outside gene matches: 4. The CDR3 has 14 residues. CDR3 in amino acids: CASSFSDRGPEQYF. CDR3 nucleotide sequence: TGTGCCAGCAGTTTCTCGGACAGGGGGCCCGAGCAGTACTTC.

V is TRBV2 and J is TRBJ2-5; D remains ambiguous. This CDR3 comprises 13 residues. V lost 2 bases to trimming and J lost 11 bases, with 15 bases between them. The V gene's germline CDR1 is SNHLY and CDR2 FYNNEI. Written as DNA, the CDR3 is TGTGCCAGCAGTGAAAGGGAATGGGGTACGCAGTACTTC. Translating gives CASSEREWGTQYF.

As to this clonotype: An end of the junction does not agree with germline; a read error may underlie this. This rearrangement joins TRBV7-2 to TRBJ2-1; D gene ambiguous. The CDR3 runs 16 residues. Germline V gene data show CDR1 as SGHTA and CDR2 as FQGNSA. The CDR3 protein is CAGSLVGESSYNEQFF. The DNA for the CDR3 is TGTGCCGGCAGCTTAGTTGGGGAAAGCTCCTACAATGAGCAGTTCTTC.

The chain is built from TRBV5-1 and TRBJ2-6; D perhaps matches TRBD1 (5 bases). The CDR3 runs 18 residues. V lost 5 bases and J 4 bases, leaving 22 bases between the germline ends. Germline-derived CDR1 and CDR2 are SGHRS and YFSETQ. The CDR3 nucleotides are TGCGCCAGCAGTGTCAATTCGCGACAGTCCTCAGGGGCCAACGTCCTGACTTTC. It codes for CASSVNSRQSSGANVLTF.

The V and J genes are TRBV20-1 and TRBJ2-3; D assignment may be TRBD1 or TRBD2 (6 bases each). Trimming took 5 bases from V and 1 from J, leaving 13 bases between them. Germline V CDR1 and CDR2: DFQATT, SNEGSKA (reference sequence). This CDR3 contains 14 residues. CDR3 nucleotide sequence: TGCAGTGCTGGGGGGCGACAGGGCACAGATACGCAGTATTTT. Protein product: CSAGGRQGTDTQYF.

This clonotype has more than one count but fewer than ten. The chain links TRBV11-2 to TRBJ2-1, with TRBD2 matching 7 bases. Germline V CDR1 and CDR2: SGHAT, FQNNGV. The CDR3 extends over 15 amino acids. J gave up 3 bases and V 5 bases, and 7 bases lay outside the gene matches. CDR3 in DNA: TGTGCCAGCAGCGCCACAGCGGGATACTACAATGAGCAGTTCTTC. Translating gives CASSATAGYYNEQFF.

This clonotype was counted between two and nine times. The V gene is TRBV28, the J gene TRBJ2-2; 9 nucleotides match TRBD1. Germline V lookup: CDR1 MDHEN, CDR2 SYDVKM. V was pared by 6 bases and J by 4 bases, with 6 bases of the junction left unmatched. The CDR3 has 15 residues. In nucleotides, the CDR3 is TGTGCCAGCAGCCCCGACAGGGGGGTCACCGGGGAGCTGTTTTTT. The encoded protein is CASSPDRGVTGELFF.

The table lists this clonotype with many counts. The V and J genes are TRBV28 and TRBJ2-1; D uncertain. V was trimmed by 7 bases and J by 6 bases, leaving 7 bases between them. This CDR3 contains 11 residues. Germline V gene sequence: CDR1 MDHEN, CDR2 SYDVKM. CDR3 in amino acids: CASTFRNEQFF. Written as DNA, the CDR3 is TGTGCCAGCACCTTCCGCAATGAGCAGTTCTTC.

The genes are TRBV14 and TRBJ1-2; D is perhaps TRBD1 (6 bases). V was pared by 3 bases and J by 4 bases, with 9 bases between. CDR3 length: 13 residues. In germline, CDR1 is SGHDN, CDR2 FVKESK. CDR3 region: CASSHGGRYGYTF. The CDR3 nucleotides read TGTGCCAGCAGCCACGGGGGCCGCTATGGCTACACCTTC. Looking up the rest from reference TRBV14 and TRBJ1-2 gives the full variable domain: EAGVTQFPSHSVIEKGQTVTLRCDPISGHDNLYWYRRVMGKEIKFLLHFVKESKQDESGMPNNRFLAERTGGTYSTLKVQPAELEDSGVYFCASSHGGRYGYTFGSGTRLTVV.